This passage covers 11 T cell receptor beta chains from one sample sequenced in a study of tumor-infiltrating lymphocytes in localized non-small cell lung cancer. Some clones are missing from TCRdb's copy, which holds only in-frame ones; the method was immunoSEQ multiplex PCR. Of just under 4,000 clones in the sample, approximately 70% are singletons; the top ten hold 20% to 25%. Sequencing was carried out using uninvolved lung tissue not adjacent to the tumor. The receptors originated from a human donor with non-small cell lung cancer.

This chain joins TRBV5-1 and TRBJ2-4; 9 positions agree with TRBD2. The ends lost 0 bases at V and 7 bases at J; junction bases unmatched: 8. Germline V gene data show CDR1 as SGHRS and CDR2 as YFSETQ. This CDR3 region has 16 residues. The CDR3 coding sequence is TGCGCCAGCAGCTTGGAAAGCGGGGGGACACTCAACATTCAGTACTTC. Its protein is CASSLESGGTLNIQYF.

The rearrangement uses TRBV20-1 and TRBJ2-7; D remains unclear. CDR1 and CDR2 from the germline V gene are DFQATT and SNEGSKA (reference sequence). There are 11 residues in the CDR3. V was shortened by 6 bases and J by 1 base, with 7 bases between the two germline ends. CDR3 protein: CSAQASYEQYF. The CDR3 coding sequence is TGCAGTGCCCAGGCTTCCTACGAGCAGTACTTC.

The chain combines TRBV23-1 with TRBJ2-3; maybe TRBD1 (6 bases). TRBV23-1 is treated as an ORF (open reading frame) with a function not yet certain. CDR3 length: 17 amino acids. Deletions cut 7 bases from V and 0 bases from J, with 20 bases between. CDR3 coding DNA: TGCGCCAGCATACAACAAATGACAGGTCCCAGCACAGATACGCAGTATTTT. Its protein is CASIQQMTGPSTDTQYF.

This chain uses TRBV5-1 with TRBJ2-7, with a weak D call TRBD1 (7 bases). In germline, CDR1 is SGHRS, CDR2 YFSETQ. This CDR3 comprises 15 residues. Trimming cost V 1 base and J 1 base, with 12 bases left between them. This chain's CDR3 is CASSLLADRSYEQYF. In nucleotides, the CDR3 is TGCGCCAGCAGCTTGTTAGCGGACAGGTCCTACGAGCAGTACTTC.

The chain employs TRBV19 and TRBJ1-2; 9 nucleotides agree with TRBD1. The CDR3 consists of 15 residues. V dropped 3 bases and J dropped 3; count of bases not matched to a gene: 5. CDR1 is LNHDA and CDR2 is SQIVND in the germline V gene (reference sequence). The DNA of the CDR3 is TGTGCCAGTAGTATTGGACAGGGGATGGACTATGGCTACACCTTC. Protein: CASSIGQGMDYGYTF.

The chain recombines TRBV18 with TRBJ1-2; 11 bases line up with TRBD1. The V and J ends lost 5 bases and 6 bases, in that order; junction bases with no gene match: 2. The CDR3 covers 13 residues. CDR1 is KGHSH and CDR2 is LQKENI in the germline V gene. The CDR3 loop is CASSGQGADGYTF. The CDR3 bases are TGTGCCAGCTCAGGACAGGGGGCCGATGGCTACACCTTC.

This clone was observed a handful of times. This chain connects TRBV7-3 to TRBJ2-5; the match to TRBD2 covers 7 bases. The CDR3 spans 15 residues. CDR1 is SGHTA and CDR2 is FQGTGA in the germline V gene. Trimming removed 1 base from V and 5 bases from J; junction bases left unmatched: 7. The CDR3 loop is CASSLKRDYGETQYF. DNA of the CDR3: TGTGCCAGCAGCTTAAAAAGGGACTATGGGGAGACCCAGTACTTC.

V gene TRBV9 combines with J gene TRBJ2-5; D is unclear. The CDR3 extends over 14 amino acids. The ends were cut back, 0 bases at V and 5 bases at J, with 11 bases in the middle. Germline V gene sequence: CDR1 SGDLS, CDR2 YYNGEE. In DNA, the CDR3 is TGTGCCAGCAGCGTAGTGTCAACCGGGGAGACCCAGTACTTC. It specifies CASSVVSTGETQYF.

This rearrangement joins TRBV13 to TRBJ2-7; 16 positions match TRBD2. The CDR3 length is 15 residues. Germline CDR1 PRHDT, CDR2 FYEKMQ (reference sequence). The junction had 7 bases not matched to a gene; V was cut back by 3 bases and J by 11 bases. CDR3 DNA sequence: TGTGCCAGCAGCTTTCGGGGGACTAGCGGGGGGGCTGAGTACTTC. Translating it yields CASSFRGTSGGAEYF. Together with reference TRBV13 and TRBJ2-7, the CDR3 gives the full variable domain: AAGVIQSPRHLIKEKRETATLKCYPIPRHDTVYWYQQGPGQDPQFLISFYEKMQSDKGSIPDRFSAQQFSDYHSELNMSSLELGDSALYFCASSFRGTSGGAEYFGPGTRLTVT.

This clone was detected a few times. This sequence joins TRBV25-1 and TRBJ1-2, with 10 bases fitting TRBD1. J lost 4 bases, V lost 5 bases, and 10 bases had no gene match. This CDR3 is built from 16 residues. Per germline, CDR1 MGHDK and CDR2 SYGVNS. For the CDR3, the DNA is TGTGCCAGCAGTTCGCCCGGGACAGGGGTTGGCTATGGCTACACCTTC. Translated: CASSSPGTGVGYGYTF.

The CDR3 spells CASSLGSAGRTDTQYF. CDR3 nucleotides: TGTGCCAGCAGCTTAGGCTCAGCGGGCCGCACAGATACGCAGTATTTT. The chain recombines TRBV11-2 with TRBJ2-3; the D gene is possibly TRBD2 (6 bases). With 1 base removed from V and 1 base from J, the gap between germline ends came to 12 bases. The germline gives CDR1 SGHAT, CDR2 FQNNGV. The CDR3 consists of 16 residues.